A single TCR beta chain is shown here with its context. What this receptor recognizes is not known. No qualities accompany the bases; no much larger clone lies one base away. The cysteine opens and the phenylalanine closes a CDR3 of 14 amino acids. Only the CDR3 DNA stays, 42 bases, in frame from base 1. Via the germline V gene (reference sequence), CDR1 is LNHDA and CDR2 SQIVND. Unmatched junction bases come to 7, with V trimmed by 4 bases and J by 7 bases. The record originates from a study of blood T cell repertoires in COVID-19 (dated by TCRdb to 2020 to 2021). Background for the entire study: Samples covering the acute and convalescent phases of COVID-19 were provided by collaborators in the United States, Italy and Spain. The prospective study material was composed of cDNA or gDNA derived from T cells, B-cell-depleted T cells, or PBMCs. HLA class I and class II types, where available, came from metadata supplied by the sample provider rather than from assay-based typing. Samples were obtained from the ongoing ImmuneRACE study (first 160 participants) and from 950 to 1,500 subjects provided by 6 global collaborators. The dataset comprised deeply sampled blood TCRbeta repertoires from subjects exposed to, actively infected with, or recovered from COVID-19. The sample metadata nearly always contained a de-identified subject ID, COVID-19 status, age in years and sex. The repertoires were released in a freely available public database intended as a resource for research on the immune response to SARS-CoV-2.

Overall results and qualifications from the work: The amount of clinical and demographic metadata varied by source and participant and was provided uncurated.

Each collaborating institution followed its own protocols to collect whole blood in K2EDTA tubes. For TCRbeta analysis, collaborators shipped samples in one of three forms: frozen whole blood, isolated PBMCs, or DNA extracted from either of those sample types. TCRbeta CDR3 regions were amplified from genomic DNA using the immunoSEQ Assay, a bias-controlled multiplex PCR. The authors' analysis ran thus. Nucleated cell counts per sample were estimated from amplification of reference gene primers within the assay. To quantify the absolute abundance of each unique TCRbeta CDR3 rearrangement, sequence reads were collapsed and filtered. For each sample, productive Simpson clonality was calculated as the square root of Simpson's diversity index across productive rearrangements. TCRdb's version of the immuneACCESS table is confined to in-frame rearrangements and falls short of the full clone set. An unresolved V gene accounts for under half of the shortfall where checked; the remainder is of unknown origin. V and J calls and clone size are given by that table; D and trimming were obtained from the DNA. The sample includes tens of thousands of clones, with about 87% observed a single time. The ten most abundant clones make up 5.1% of the sample.

This chain joins TRBV19 to TRBJ1-2, with 9 bases aligning to TRBD1. Sequencing was done on a sample of peripheral blood. The clonotype originates from a man aged 35 to 55 with acute or convalescent COVID-19. This receptor carries the CDR3 CASSTRDRDLGYTF. The sequenced DNA is TGTGCCAGTAGTACCAGGGACAGGGATCTTGGCTACACCTTC.